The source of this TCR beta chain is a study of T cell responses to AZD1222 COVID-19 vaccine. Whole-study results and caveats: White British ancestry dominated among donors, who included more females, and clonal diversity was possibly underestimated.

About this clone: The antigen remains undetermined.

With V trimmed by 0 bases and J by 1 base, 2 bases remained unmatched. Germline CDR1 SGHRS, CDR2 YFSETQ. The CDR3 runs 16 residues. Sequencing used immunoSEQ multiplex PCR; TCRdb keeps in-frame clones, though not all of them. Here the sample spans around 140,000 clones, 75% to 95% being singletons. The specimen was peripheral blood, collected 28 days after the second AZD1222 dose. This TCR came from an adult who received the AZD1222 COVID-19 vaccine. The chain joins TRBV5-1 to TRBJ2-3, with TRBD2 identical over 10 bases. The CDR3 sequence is CASSLAGTSGTDTQYF. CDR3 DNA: TGCGCCAGCAGCTTGGCCGGGACTAGCGGCACAGATACGCAGTATTTT. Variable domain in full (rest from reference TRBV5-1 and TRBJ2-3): KAGVTQTPRYLIKTRGQQVTLSCSPISGHRSVSWYQQTPGQGLQFLFEYFSETQRNKGNFPGRFSGRQFSNSRSEMNVSTLELGDSALYLCASSLAGTSGTDTQYFGPGTRLTVL.